One sample yielded the 15 T cell receptor beta chains listed below, sequenced in a study of cytomegalovirus exposure and HLA in healthy donors. The PCR employed 60 Vbeta primers together with 13 Jbeta primers. Profiling relied on immunoSEQ multiplex PCR, and the TCRdb table lists in-frame clones only, not all of them. In the table there are under 200,000 clones, approximately 81% of which are singletons. The source material was PBMCs. The receptors come from a young man in good health and CMV-seronegative.

Only one count was recorded for this clone. The rearrangement uses TRBV5-5 and TRBJ2-7, with 10 bases matching TRBD1. CDR1 SGHKS and CDR2 YYEKEE come from the germline V gene (reference sequence). J gave up 2 bases and V 4 bases, and 6 bases lay outside the gene matches. The CDR3 extends over 15 amino acids. In DNA form, the CDR3 reads TGTGCCAGCAGCGGATACGGGACAGGGGCCTACGAGCAGTACTTC. It specifies CASSGYGTGAYEQYF.

This clone was picked up one time. The chain is built from TRBV4-2 and TRBJ2-7, with 7 bases matching TRBD1. The CDR3 spans 16 residues. Germline CDR1 reads LGHNA; CDR2 reads YNFKEQ. V shed 1 base, J shed 2 bases, and the junction held 8 bases outside the gene matches. The CDR3 DNA sequence: TGTGCCAGCAGCCAAGCCCTCACTCAGGGGGCCTACGAGCAGTACTTC. It specifies CASSQALTQGAYEQYF.

The chain is built from TRBV6-4 and TRBJ2-1; tentatively, D is TRBD2 (5 bases). This CDR3 comprises 15 residues. With 5 bases removed from V and 0 bases from J, the gap between germline ends came to 11 bases. Germline V CDR1 and CDR2: MRHNA, SNTAGT. The CDR3 DNA sequence: TGTGCCAGCAGTTTGAGGGAAGCCTCCTACAATGAGCAGTTCTTC. It is translated as CASSLREASYNEQFF.

The rearrangement uses TRBV7-9 and TRBJ2-1; a possible D gene is TRBD2 (5 bases). Germline-derived CDR1 and CDR2 are SEHNR and FQNEAQ (reference sequence). The V end was cut by 8 bases, the J end by 10 bases, with 21 bases between. The CDR3 totals 14 residues. The CDR3 DNA reads TGTGCCAGCGCCCGAGAACGGACCTCGGGGGAGCAGTTCTTC. Protein product: CASARERTSGEQFF.

The J gene is TRBJ1-1, the V gene TRBV7-9, with a weak D call TRBD1 (6 bases). This CDR3 spans 11 amino acids. The germline V gene encodes CDR1 SEHNR and CDR2 FQNEAQ (reference sequence). The CDR3 loop is CSWRGPTEAFF. The CDR3 region has the DNA TGTTCCTGGCGGGGGCCCACTGAAGCTTTCTTT.

The chain is built from TRBV6-4 and TRBJ2-7; possibly TRBD1 for D (5 bases). Deletions cut 6 bases from V and 4 bases from J, with 19 bases between. The CDR3 loop spans 15 amino acids. CDR1 is MRHNA and CDR2 is SNTAGT in the germline V gene. This chain's CDR3 is CASSPQSGIEYEQYF. In nucleotides, the CDR3 is TGTGCCAGCAGCCCACAGTCAGGGATAGAGTACGAGCAGTACTTC.

This clone was detected only a few times. The rearrangement links TRBV5-1 to TRBJ2-5; D gene unclear. The CDR3 spans 14 residues. The V gene's germline CDR1 is SGHRS and CDR2 YFSETQ. Trimming removed 1 base at V and 3 bases at J, with 10 bases between. The CDR3 protein is CASSLSVQKETQYF. CDR3 sequence (DNA): TGCGCCAGCAGCTTGTCAGTACAGAAAGAGACCCAGTACTTC.

The J gene is TRBJ2-7, the V gene TRBV28; D is possibly TRBD2 (6 bases). Germline lookup yields CDR1 MDHEN and CDR2 SYDVKM. The CDR3 sequence is 16 residues long. Trimming took off 5 bases at V and 4 bases at J, with 21 bases between the two ends. In DNA, the CDR3 is TGTGCCAGCAGTCCCCACGGAGGGCAAGGCTTTTACGAGCAGTACTTC. The encoded protein is CASSPHGGQGFYEQYF.

The chain carries TRBV5-8 and TRBJ2-3; 14 bases match TRBD2. CDR3 length: 17 amino acids. Trimming cost V 0 bases and J 7 bases; bases outside gene matches: 7. Germline-derived CDR1 and CDR2 are SGHTS and YDEGEE. CDR3 in amino acids: CASSLGTSGGPHHTQYF. CDR3 in DNA: TGTGCCAGCAGCTTGGGGACTAGCGGGGGGCCTCACCATACGCAGTATTTT.

V and J are TRBV7-6 and TRBJ2-5; D is possibly TRBD2 (5 bases). The CDR3 spans 14 residues. Trimming took off 3 bases at V and 1 base at J, with 9 bases between the two ends. Germline values: CDR1 SGHVS, CDR2 FNYEAQ. CDR3 nucleotide sequence: TGTGCCAGCAGCTTCGTGCTAGCCCAAGAGACCCAGTACTTC. Protein: CASSFVLAQETQYF.

The rearrangement joins TRBV19 to TRBJ1-1, with 7 bases fitting TRBD1. The CDR3 is 15 amino acids. Germline CDR1 reads LNHDA; CDR2 reads SQIVND (reference sequence). V gave up 7 bases and J gave up 1 base; unmatched junction bases: 9. The CDR3 DNA is TGTGCCAGTATGGAAGGGGGCGCTGGGAACACTGAAGCTTTCTTT. It is translated as CASMEGGAGNTEAFF.

DNA of the CDR3: TGTGCCAGCAGCCGCCCCGCGGGGGGTGGGACTGAAGCTTTCTTT. Residues: CASSRPAGGGTEAFF. This chain joins TRBV7-8 and TRBJ1-1; a weak D match, TRBD1 (5 bases). The CDR3 contains 15 residues. Germline V lookup: CDR1 SGHVS, CDR2 FQNEAQ. The V end lost 5 bases, the J end lost 5 bases, and 18 bases lay between the germline ends.

V is TRBV9 and J is TRBJ2-1; possible D gene TRBD2, 6 bases. The CDR3 loop spans 14 amino acids. Trimming cost V 2 bases and J 2 bases, with 8 bases left between them. Germline V CDR1 and CDR2: SGDLS, YYNGEE. CDR3 loop: CASSVGGTYNEQFF. The DNA for the CDR3 is TGTGCCAGCAGCGTCGGCGGGACCTACAATGAGCAGTTCTTC. The whole variable domain, remainder taken from reference TRBV9 and TRBJ2-1, is DSGVTQTPKHLITATGQRVTLRCSPRSGDLSVYWYQQSLDQGLQFLIQYYNGEERAKGNILERFSAQQFPDLHSELNLSSLELGDSALYFCASSVGGTYNEQFFGPGTRLTVL.

Comments on this clone: The junction does not match germline at one end; this may be a read error. The chain is built from TRBV6-5 and TRBJ1-3, with TRBD1 matching over 7 bases. The CDR3 has 13 residues. Germline-derived CDR1 and CDR2 are MNHEY and SVGAGI. The CDR3 sequence: CASSENRGPSLDF. The CDR3 DNA reads TGTGCCAGCAGTGAAAACAGGGGACCATCCCTTGATTTT.

V gene TRBV5-4 combines with J gene TRBJ2-7; 7 bases align to TRBD2. V was pared by 4 bases and J by 3 bases, with 7 bases of the junction left unmatched. CDR1 is SGHNT, CDR2 YYREEE, per germline (reference sequence). This CDR3 contains 14 residues. DNA of the CDR3: TGTGCCAGCAGCCCGGCGGGGGTTAACTACGAGCAGTACTTC. This encodes CASSPAGVNYEQYF.